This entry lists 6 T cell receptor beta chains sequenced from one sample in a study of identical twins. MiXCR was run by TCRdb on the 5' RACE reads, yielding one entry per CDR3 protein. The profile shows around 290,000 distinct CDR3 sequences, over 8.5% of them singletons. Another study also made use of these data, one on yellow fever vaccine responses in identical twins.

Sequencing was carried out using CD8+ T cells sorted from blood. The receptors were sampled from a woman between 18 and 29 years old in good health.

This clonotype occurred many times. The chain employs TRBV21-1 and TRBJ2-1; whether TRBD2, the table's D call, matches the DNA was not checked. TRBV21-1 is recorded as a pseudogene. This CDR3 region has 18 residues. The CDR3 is CASSKHPFRAGVRDEQFF. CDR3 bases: TGTGCCAGCAGCAAACACCCCTTTAGGGCGGGAGTTAGAGATGAGCAGTTCTTC.

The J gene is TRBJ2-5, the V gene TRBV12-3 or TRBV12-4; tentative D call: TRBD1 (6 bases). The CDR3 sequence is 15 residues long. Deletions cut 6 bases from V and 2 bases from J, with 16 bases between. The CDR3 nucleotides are TGTGCCAGCAGGGGCCAAGGGGGACGGCAAGAGACCCAGTACTTC. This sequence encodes CASRGQGGRQETQYF.

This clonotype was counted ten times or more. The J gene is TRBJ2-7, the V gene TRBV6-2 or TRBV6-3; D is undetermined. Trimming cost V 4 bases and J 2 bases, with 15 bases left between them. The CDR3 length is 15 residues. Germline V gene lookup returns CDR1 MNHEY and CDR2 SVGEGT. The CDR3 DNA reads TGTGCCAGCAGTTTGAGGTTGGCGAGTCCCTACGAGCAGTACTTC. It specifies CASSLRLASPYEQYF.

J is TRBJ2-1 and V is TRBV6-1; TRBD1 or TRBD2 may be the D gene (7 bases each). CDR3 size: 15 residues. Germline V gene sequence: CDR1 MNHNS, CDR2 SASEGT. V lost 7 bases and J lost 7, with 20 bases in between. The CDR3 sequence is CASNSGGGERNEQFF. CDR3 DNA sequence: TGTGCCAGCAACTCAGGGGGAGGGGAGCGGAATGAGCAGTTCTTC.

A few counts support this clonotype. CDR3 nucleotide sequence: TGCGCCGGGGGAGCTAGGCAGCCCTCTAGGAACACCGGGGAGCTGTTTTTT. As protein: CAGGARQPSRNTGELFF. V usage is TRBV10-1 and J usage is TRBJ2-2; D is tentatively TRBD1 or TRBD2 (5 bases each). CDR1 and CDR2 (germline): WNHNN, SYGVQD (reference sequence). V gave up 11 bases and J gave up 1 base, with 23 bases separating them. The CDR3 spans 17 residues.

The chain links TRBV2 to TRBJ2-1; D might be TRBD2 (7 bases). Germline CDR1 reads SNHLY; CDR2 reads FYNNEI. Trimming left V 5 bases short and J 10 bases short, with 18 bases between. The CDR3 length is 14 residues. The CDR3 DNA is TGTGCCAGCAGTCCACATAAGGGGGGGTCCGAGCAGTTCTTC. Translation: CASSPHKGGSEQFF.